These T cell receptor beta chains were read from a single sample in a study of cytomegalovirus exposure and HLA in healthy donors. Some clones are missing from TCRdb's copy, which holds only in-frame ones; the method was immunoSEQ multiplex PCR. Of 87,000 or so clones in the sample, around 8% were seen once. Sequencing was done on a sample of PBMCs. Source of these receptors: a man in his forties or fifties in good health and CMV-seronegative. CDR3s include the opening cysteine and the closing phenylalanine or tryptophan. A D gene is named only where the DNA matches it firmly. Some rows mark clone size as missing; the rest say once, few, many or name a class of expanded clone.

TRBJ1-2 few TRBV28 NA CASSGTINYGYTF TGTGCCAGCAGTGGGACAATTAACTATGGCTACACCTTC
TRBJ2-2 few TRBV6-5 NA CASRKTGSTGELFF TGTGCCAGCAGAAAAACCGGGAGCACCGGGGAGCTGTTTTTT
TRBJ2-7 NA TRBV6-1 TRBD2 CASSMASGISYEQYF TGTGCCAGCAGCATGGCTAGCGGTATTTCCTACGAGCAGTACTTC
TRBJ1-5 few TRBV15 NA CATSSGRDGQPQHF TGTGCCACCAGCAGTGGGAGGGACGGTCAGCCCCAGCATTTT
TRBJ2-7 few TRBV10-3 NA CAISERERSEQYF TGTGCCATCAGTGAACGGGAGCGATCCGAGCAGTACTTC
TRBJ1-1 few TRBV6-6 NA CASSYSPKNTEAFF TGTGCCAGCAGTTACTCTCCCAAGAACACTGAAGCTTTCTTT
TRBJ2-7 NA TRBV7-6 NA CASSAAEGGHEQYF TGTGCCAGCAGCGCCGCGGAGGGTGGCCACGAGCAGTACTTC
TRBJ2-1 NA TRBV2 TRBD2 CASSRSTGGENEQFF TGTGCCAGCAGTAGGTCGACGGGAGGGGAAAATGAGCAGTTCTTC
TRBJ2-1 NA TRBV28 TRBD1 CASSPTWDRVKTLGLNEQFF TGTGCCAGCAGTCCTACTTGGGACAGGGTCAAAACATTAGGATTGAATGAGCAGTTCTTC
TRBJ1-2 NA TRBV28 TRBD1 CASISGGGYTF TGTGCCAGCATATCAGGGGGTGGCTACACCTTC
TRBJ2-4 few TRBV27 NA CASSQIGLAKNIQYF TGTGCCAGCAGCCAGATTGGGCTAGCCAAAAACATTCAGTACTTC
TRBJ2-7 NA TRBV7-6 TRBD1 CASSWGQGREQYF TGTGCCAGCAGCTGGGGACAGGGAAGGGAGCAGTACTTC
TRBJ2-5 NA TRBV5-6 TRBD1 CASSAGQGVKQPTQYF TGTGCCAGCAGCGCCGGACAGGGGGTGAAACAGCCGACCCAGTACTTC
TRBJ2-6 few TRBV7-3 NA CASSLWAGANVLTF TGTGCCAGCAGCCTCTGGGCGGGGGCCAACGTCCTGACTTTC
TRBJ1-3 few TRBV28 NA CASSPTGPFSGNTIYF TGTGCCAGCAGTCCCACAGGTCCCTTCTCTGGAAACACCATATATTTT
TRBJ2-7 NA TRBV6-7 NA CASSYSWGGLTYEQYF TGTGCCAGCAGTTACTCGTGGGGAGGCTTGACCTACGAGCAGTACTTC